This T cell receptor (beta chain) was identified during a study of long-term antiretroviral therapy in people with HIV. Study at large: The 2015 immediate-ART recommendation came about a decade after the earliest samples.

Study results and caveats: Despite increasing after ART, diversity remained lower than that of transplant donor controls. The clones with expansion before ART were dominant in the repertoire at all time points.

An immunoSEQ assay, version v3.0, was performed at survey level. Each sample aimed for roughly 40,000-50,000 sequenced T-cell genomes. The protocol was immunoSEQ multiplex PCR, while the TCRdb copy is restricted to in-frame clones and leaves out a portion. The sample consists of 20,000 to 30,000 clones, about 85% of them appearing once. Comments on this clone: As yet, its antigen is unknown.

The material was unsorted PBMCs, obtained 1.9 years after starting antiretroviral therapy. The source is a woman between 25 and 40 years old with HIV.

The CDR3 region is CAARQEGGSTDTQYF. The CDR3 nucleotides read TGTGCCGCTCGACAAGAGGGCGGTAGCACAGATACGCAGTATTTT. The J gene is TRBJ2-3, the V gene TRBV7-9; TRBD2 is a possible D gene (5 bases). The length of the CDR3 is 15 residues. Trimming shortened V by 11 bases and J by 0 bases, and 18 bases separated the two germline ends. The germline V gene has CDR1 SEHNR and CDR2 FQNEAQ (reference sequence).